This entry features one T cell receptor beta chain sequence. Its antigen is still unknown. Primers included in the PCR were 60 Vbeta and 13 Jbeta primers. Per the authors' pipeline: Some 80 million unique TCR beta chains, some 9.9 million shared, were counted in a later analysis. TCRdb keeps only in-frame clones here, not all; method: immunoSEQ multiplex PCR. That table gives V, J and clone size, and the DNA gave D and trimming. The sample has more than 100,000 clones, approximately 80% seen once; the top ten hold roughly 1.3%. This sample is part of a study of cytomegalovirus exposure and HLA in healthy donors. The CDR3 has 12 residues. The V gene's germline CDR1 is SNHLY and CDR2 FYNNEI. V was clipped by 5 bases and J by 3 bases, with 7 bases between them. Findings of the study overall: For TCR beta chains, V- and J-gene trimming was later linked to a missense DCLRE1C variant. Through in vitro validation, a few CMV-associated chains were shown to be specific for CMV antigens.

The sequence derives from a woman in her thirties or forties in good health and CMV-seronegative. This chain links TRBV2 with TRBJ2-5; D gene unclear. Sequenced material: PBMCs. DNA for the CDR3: TGTGCCAGCAGTACACAGAAAGAGACCCAGTACTTC. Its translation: CASSTQKETQYF.